This T cell receptor (beta chain) was retrieved from a study of cytomegalovirus exposure and HLA in healthy donors. Researchers ran the PCR with 60 Vbeta and 13 Jbeta primers. The assay was immunoSEQ multiplex PCR, and TCRdb's table has in-frame clones only and misses some. The table records 120,000 or so clones, approximately 72% of them present only once. This clone has just a few counts. This CDR3 has 14 amino acids. The germline V gene has CDR1 SGDLS and CDR2 YYNGEE. Deletions cut 1 base from V and 2 bases from J, with 9 bases between. Sequenced: PBMCs. The rearrangement links TRBV9 to TRBJ1-1; D is perhaps TRBD1 (5 bases). The clonotype was recovered from a man aged 18 to 35 in good health and CMV-seronegative. CDR3 amino acids: CASSVSQGNTEAFF. The DNA for the CDR3 is TGTGCCAGCAGCGTAAGCCAGGGAAACACTGAAGCTTTCTTT.